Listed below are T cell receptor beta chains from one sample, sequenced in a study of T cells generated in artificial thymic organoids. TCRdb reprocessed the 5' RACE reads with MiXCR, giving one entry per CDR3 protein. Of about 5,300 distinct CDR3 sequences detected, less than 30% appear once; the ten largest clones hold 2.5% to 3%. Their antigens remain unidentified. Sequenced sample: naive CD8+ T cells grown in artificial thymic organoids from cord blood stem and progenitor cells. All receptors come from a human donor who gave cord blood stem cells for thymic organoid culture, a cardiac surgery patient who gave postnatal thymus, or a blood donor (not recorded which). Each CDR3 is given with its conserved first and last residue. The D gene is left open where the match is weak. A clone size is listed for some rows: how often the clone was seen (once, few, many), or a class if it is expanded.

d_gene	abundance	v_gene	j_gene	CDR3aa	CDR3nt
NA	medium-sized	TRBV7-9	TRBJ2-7	CASSLESRWNHEQYF	TGTGCCAGCAGCTTAGAGTCTCGGTGGAACCACGAGCAGTACTTC
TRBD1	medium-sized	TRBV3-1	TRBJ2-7	CASSQWWDRDYEQYF	TGTGCCAGCAGCCAATGGTGGGACAGGGACTACGAGCAGTACTTC
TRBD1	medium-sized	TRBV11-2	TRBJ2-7	CASSADRIFYEQYF	TGTGCCAGCAGCGCGGACAGGATTTTCTACGAGCAGTACTTC
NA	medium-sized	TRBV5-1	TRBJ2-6	CASSLRVLSSGANVLTF	TGCGCCAGCAGCCTCCGGGTTCTCTCCTCTGGGGCCAACGTCCTGACTTTC
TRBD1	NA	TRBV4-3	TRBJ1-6	CASSQEPGQGFNSSLHF	TGCGCCAGCAGCCAAGAACCCGGACAGGGGTTCAATTCATCCCTCCACTTT
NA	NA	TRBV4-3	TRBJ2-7	CASSQGPWVYEQYF	TGCGCCAGCAGCCAAGGCCCGTGGGTCTACGAGCAGTACTTC
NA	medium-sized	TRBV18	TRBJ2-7	CASSLGCPGYEQYF	TGTGCCAGCTCACTCGGGTGCCCGGGTTACGAGCAGTACTTC
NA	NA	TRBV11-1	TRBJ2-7	CASSLAYEQYF	TGTGCCAGCAGCTTAGCCTACGAGCAGTACTTC
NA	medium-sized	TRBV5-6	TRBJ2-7	CASSPRVPYEQYF	TGTGCCAGCAGTCCCAGGGTCCCCTACGAGCAGTACTTC
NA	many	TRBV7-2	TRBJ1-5	CASSLDREYSNQPQHF	TGTGCCAGCAGCTTAGACAGGGAGTATAGCAATCAGCCCCAGCATTTT
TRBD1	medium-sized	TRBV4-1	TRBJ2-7	CASSQVGRGSNEQYF	TGCGCCAGCAGCCAAGTAGGCAGGGGGAGTAACGAGCAGTACTTC
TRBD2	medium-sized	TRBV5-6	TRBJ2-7	CASSGGDEQYF	TGTGCCAGCAGCGGGGGGGACGAGCAGTACTTC
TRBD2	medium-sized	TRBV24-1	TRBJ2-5	CATSRGGEETQYF	TGTGCCACCAGCCGGGGGGGCGAAGAGACCCAGTACTTC
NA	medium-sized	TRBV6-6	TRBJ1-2	CASTRAGACPHYGYTF	TGTGCCAGCACCCGGGCAGGGGCCTGCCCCCACTATGGCTACACCTTC
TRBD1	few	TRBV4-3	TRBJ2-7	CASSQGDRAIYEQYF	TGCGCCAGCAGCCAGGGGGACAGGGCGATTTACGAGCAGTACTTC
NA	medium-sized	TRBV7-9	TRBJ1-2	CASSLRGGHGYTF	TGTGCCAGCAGCCTAAGGGGGGGGCATGGCTACACCTTC
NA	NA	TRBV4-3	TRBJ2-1	CASSQDRGAGRSYNEQFF	TGCGCCAGCAGCCAAGATCGCGGGGCGGGGCGCTCCTACAATGAGCAGTTCTTC
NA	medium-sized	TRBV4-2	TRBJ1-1	CASSQEEGFTEAFF	TGTGCCAGCAGCCAAGAGGAGGGGTTCACTGAAGCTTTCTTT
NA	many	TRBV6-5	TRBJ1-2	CASSYSGRDPNYGYTF	TGTGCCAGCAGTTACTCGGGCAGGGACCCTAACTATGGCTACACCTTC
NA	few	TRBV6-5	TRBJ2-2	CASSYWYRANTGELFF	TGTGCCAGCAGTTACTGGTACAGGGCGAACACCGGGGAGCTGTTTTTT
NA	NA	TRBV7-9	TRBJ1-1	CASSLGGVGTEAFF	TGTGCCAGCAGCTTAGGGGGGGTTGGCACTGAAGCTTTCTTT
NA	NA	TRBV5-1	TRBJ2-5	CASSLRSPYNEQYF	TGCGCCAGCAGCTTACGGTCCCCCTACAATGAGCAGTACTTC
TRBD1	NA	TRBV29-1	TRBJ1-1	CSGYRGNTEAFF	TGCAGCGGATACAGGGGGAACACTGAAGCTTTCTTT
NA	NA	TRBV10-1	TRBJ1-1	CASGEGVGNTEAFF	TGCGCCAGCGGGGAGGGTGTTGGAAACACTGAAGCTTTCTTT
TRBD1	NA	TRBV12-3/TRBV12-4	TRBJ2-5	CASSSPPYRGVETQYF	TGTGCCAGCAGTTCCCCACCTTACAGGGGGGTAGAGACCCAGTACTTC
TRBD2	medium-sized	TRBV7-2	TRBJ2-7	CASSFCGSCEQYF	TGTGCCAGCAGCTTTTGCGGGAGCTGCGAGCAGTACTTC
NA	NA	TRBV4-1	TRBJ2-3	CASSQLPRWSTDTQYF	TGCGCCAGCAGCCAACTCCCTAGGTGGAGCACAGATACGCAGTATTTT
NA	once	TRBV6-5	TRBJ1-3	CASSYSPTGVGNTIYF	TGTGCCAGCAGTTACTCCCCCACGGGGGTCGGAAACACCATATATTTT